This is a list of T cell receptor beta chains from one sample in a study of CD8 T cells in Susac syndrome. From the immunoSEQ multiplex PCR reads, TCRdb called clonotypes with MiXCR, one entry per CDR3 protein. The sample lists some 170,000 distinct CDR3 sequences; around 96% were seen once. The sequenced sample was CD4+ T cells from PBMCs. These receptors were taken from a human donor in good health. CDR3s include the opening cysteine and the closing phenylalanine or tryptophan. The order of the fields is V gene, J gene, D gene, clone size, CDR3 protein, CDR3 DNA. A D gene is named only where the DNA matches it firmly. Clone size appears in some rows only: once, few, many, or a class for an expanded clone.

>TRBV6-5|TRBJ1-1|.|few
CASSTQGGTEAFF
TGTGCCAGCAGTACACAGGGCGGCACTGAAGCTTTCTTT
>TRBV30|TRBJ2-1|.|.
CAWRKLPYNEQFF
TGTGCCTGGAGGAAGTTACCCTACAATGAGCAGTTCTTC
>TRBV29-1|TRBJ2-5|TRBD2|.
CSVGVRERRETQYF
TGCAGCGTTGGGGTGCGGGAGAGGAGGGAGACCCAGTACTTC
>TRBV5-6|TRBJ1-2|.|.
CASSLPGIDYGYTF
TGTGCCAGCAGCTTGCCGGGCATAGACTATGGCTACACCTTC
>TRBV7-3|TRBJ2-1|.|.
CASSQNRDRNEQFF
TGTGCCAGCAGCCAGAACAGGGATCGCAATGAGCAGTTCTTC
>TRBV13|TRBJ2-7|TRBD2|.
CASSAGLAVPYEQYF
TGTGCCAGCAGCGCGGGACTAGCGGTACCCTACGAGCAGTACTTC
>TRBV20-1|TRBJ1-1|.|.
CSARDRAVGAEAFF
TGCAGTGCTAGAGATCGAGCCGTTGGTGCTGAAGCTTTCTTT
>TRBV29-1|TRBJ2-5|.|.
CSVGVQETQYF
TGCAGCGTTGGGGTTCAAGAGACCCAGTACTTC
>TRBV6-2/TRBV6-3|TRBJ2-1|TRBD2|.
CASRIAGFYNEQFF
TGTGCCAGCAGAATAGCGGGATTCTACAATGAGCAGTTCTTC
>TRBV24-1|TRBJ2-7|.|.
CATSKGSREQYF
TGTGCCACCAGTAAGGGTTCGCGCGAGCAGTACTTC
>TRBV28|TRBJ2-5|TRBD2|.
CASRNSPSGTETQYF
TGTGCCAGCAGAAATTCCCCTAGCGGGACGGAGACCCAGTACTTC
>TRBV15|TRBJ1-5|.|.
CATRRQPYSNQPQHF
TGTGCCACCAGGCGACAGCCCTATAGCAATCAGCCCCAGCATTTT
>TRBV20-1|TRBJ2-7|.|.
CSARNQYEQYF
TGCAGTGCTAGAAACCAATACGAGCAGTACTTC
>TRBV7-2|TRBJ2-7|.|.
CASSTRWGRDVSYEQYF
TGTGCCAGCAGCACCCGATGGGGGCGGGATGTGTCCTACGAGCAGTACTTC
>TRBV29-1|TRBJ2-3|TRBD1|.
CSVVPPHGTGSTDTQYF
TGCAGCGTTGTCCCCCCCCACGGGACAGGGAGCACAGATACGCAGTATTTT
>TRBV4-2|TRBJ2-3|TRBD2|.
CASSPLAGVSPYTQYF
TGTGCCAGCAGCCCACTAGCGGGAGTTAGTCCGTATACGCAGTATTTT
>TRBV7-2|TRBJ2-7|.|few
CASSRTRYEQYF
TGTGCCAGCAGCCGCACTCGATACGAGCAGTACTTC
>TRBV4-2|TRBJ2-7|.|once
CASSQDPGRSYEQYF
TGTGCCAGCAGCCAAGATCCTGGTCGGTCCTACGAGCAGTACTTC
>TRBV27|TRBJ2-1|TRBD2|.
CASSYGRVYNEQFF
TGTGCCAGCAGTTACGGGAGGGTATACAATGAGCAGTTCTTC
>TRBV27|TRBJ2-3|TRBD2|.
CASFGGADTQYF
TGTGCCAGCTTCGGGGGGGCAGATACGCAGTATTTT
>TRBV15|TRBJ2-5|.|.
CATSRDWRDGETQYF
TGTGCCACCAGCAGAGATTGGCGGGACGGAGAGACCCAGTACTTC
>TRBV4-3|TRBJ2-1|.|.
CASSQGDIYPYNEQFF
TGCGCCAGCAGCCAAGGGGACATTTATCCCTACAATGAGCAGTTCTTC
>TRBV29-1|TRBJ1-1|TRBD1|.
CSVRQGYNTEAFF
TGCAGCGTTAGACAGGGATATAACACTGAAGCTTTCTTT
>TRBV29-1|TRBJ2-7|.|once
CGVQVRSSYEQYF
TGCGGAGTTCAGGTCCGAAGCTCCTACGAGCAGTACTTC
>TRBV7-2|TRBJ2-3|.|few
CASSLVAGTDTQYF
TGTGCCAGCAGCTTAGTTGCGGGAACAGATACGCAGTATTTT
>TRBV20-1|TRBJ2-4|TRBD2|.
CSARSGLAVAKNIQYF
TGCAGTGCTAGATCCGGACTAGCGGTAGCCAAAAACATTCAGTACTTC
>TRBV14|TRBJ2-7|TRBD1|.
CASSQGRGRNF
TGTGCCAGCAGCCAAGGCAGGGGGCGAAACTTC
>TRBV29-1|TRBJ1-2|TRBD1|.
CSVGQQGVYGYTF
TGCAGCGTTGGCCAACAGGGGGTCTATGGCTACACCTTC